Presented here are 15 T cell receptor beta chains from one specimen sequenced in a study of OX40 agonist ivuxolimab in advanced cancers. Libraries were prepared by immunoSEQ multiplex PCR; TCRdb keeps only in-frame clonotypes and omits some of them. The sample contains about 64,000 clones, over 75% of which appear only once. The sequencing here drew on CD4+ or CD8+ T cells sorted from blood, taken in a trial of the OX40 agonist ivuxolimab. Receptors originate from an adult with an advanced solid tumor such as melanoma, head and neck, liver or kidney cancer.

This clone was seen a handful of times. This chain joins TRBV29-1 and TRBJ2-3, with 10 bases identical to TRBD1. The CDR3 runs 16 residues. The germline V gene encodes CDR1 SQVTM and CDR2 ANQGSEA. V was clipped by 4 bases and J by 5 bases; unmatched bases: 12. In DNA, the CDR3 is TGCAGCGTTGTGACTGGGACAGGGGCAATTCAAGATACGCAGTATTTT. This sequence encodes CSVVTGTGAIQDTQYF.

The chain joins TRBV4-1 to TRBJ2-1; 10 bases fit TRBD2. The CDR3 consists of 15 residues. Germline V gene lookup returns CDR1 MGHRA and CDR2 YSYEKL. J gave up 7 bases and V 4 bases, and 7 bases lay outside the gene matches. The CDR3 region has the DNA TGCGCCAGCAGCCCTCCTAGCGGGAGTTGGAATGAGCAGTTCTTC. It translates to CASSPPSGSWNEQFF.

The V and J genes are TRBV2 and TRBJ1-6, with D possibly TRBD1 on 6 matching bases. The CDR3 totals 15 residues. The V end was cut by 2 bases, the J end by 7 bases, with 12 bases between. Looked up from germline, CDR1 is SNHLY and CDR2 is FYNNEI. The CDR3: CASSESGQGNSPLHF. The CDR3, as DNA: TGTGCCAGCAGTGAAAGTGGCCAGGGGAATTCACCCCTCCACTTT.

V is TRBV28 and J is TRBJ2-7, with a weak D call TRBD2 (5 bases). Germline-derived CDR1 and CDR2 are MDHEN and SYDVKM. V lost 2 bases and J 3 bases, leaving 8 bases between the germline ends. This CDR3 comprises 13 residues. The CDR3 bases are TGTGCCAGCAGTTTACCGGGGATCTACGAGCAGTACTTC. This encodes CASSLPGIYEQYF. Based on the CDR3 plus reference TRBV28 and TRBJ2-7, the full variable domain is DVKVTQSSRYLVKRTGEKVFLECVQDMDHENMFWYRQDPGLGLRLIYFSYDVKMKEKGDIPEGYSVSREKKERFSLILESASTNQTSMYLCASSLPGIYEQYFGPGTRLTVT.

The V and J genes are TRBV27 and TRBJ2-7; D call uncertain. Per the germline V gene, CDR1 is MNHEY and CDR2 is SMNVEV (reference sequence). The CDR3 has 18 residues. V gave up 0 bases and J gave up 6 bases, with 24 bases separating them. This chain's CDR3 is CASSLSHPSGFRNAEQYF. The DNA of the CDR3 is TGTGCCAGCAGTTTATCCCACCCCTCAGGATTTCGAAACGCCGAGCAGTACTTC.

This rearrangement joins TRBV7-9 to TRBJ2-5, with a tentative D call TRBD1 (6 bases). The germline V and J ends were trimmed by 6 bases and 5 bases, with 22 bases remaining between them. This CDR3 has 16 residues. The germline CDR1 and CDR2 sequences are SEHNR and FQNEAQ (reference sequence). DNA of the CDR3: TGTGCCAGCAGTAGGCAGGGGCAGGGGCTGTGGGAGACCCAGTACTTC. It specifies CASSRQGQGLWETQYF. Using reference TRBV7-9 and TRBJ2-5 for the parts outside the CDR3, the full variable domain is DTGVSQNPRHKITKRGQNVTFRCDPISEHNRLYWYRQTLGQGPEFLTYFQNEAQLEKSRLLSDRFSAERPKGSFSTLEIQRTEQGDSAMYLCASSRQGQGLWETQYFGPGTRLLVL.

J is TRBJ2-1 and V is TRBV2; D is uncertain. The V gene's germline CDR1 is SNHLY and CDR2 FYNNEI. The length of the CDR3 is 11 residues. The V gene lost 7 bases and the J gene lost 12 bases, with 13 bases spanning the gap. DNA of the CDR3: TGTGCCAGCACCTCTTCTAGTTCGCAGTTCTTC. The encoded protein is CASTSSSSQFF.

There are many counts of this clone. DNA of the CDR3: TGTGCCAGCAGTGAAGCGGGAGGGGACAATGAGCAGTTCTTC. Protein: CASSEAGGDNEQFF. The rearrangement uses TRBV6-1 and TRBJ2-1, with TRBD2 matching over 7 bases. In germline, CDR1 is MNHNS, CDR2 SASEGT. This CDR3 is 14 amino acids long. V lost 0 bases, J lost 5 bases, and 1 base stayed unmatched.

The V call is TRBV28, the J call TRBJ2-1; 16 positions match TRBD2. Germline V gene lookup returns CDR1 MDHEN and CDR2 SYDVKM. Trimming removed 5 bases from V and 7 bases from J; junction bases left unmatched: 14. This CDR3 contains 19 residues. Here the CDR3 reads CASSHPLMGLAGGLNEQFF. CDR3 nucleotides: TGTGCCAGCAGTCATCCGTTGATGGGACTAGCGGGAGGGCTAAATGAGCAGTTCTTC.

This clone came up once. The CDR3 nucleotides are TGTGCCAGCAGCCCCCCGACCGGGGAGCTGTTTTTT. It translates to CASSPPTGELFF. The genes are TRBV7-3 and TRBJ2-2; no firm D call. Trimming took 5 bases from V and 5 from J, leaving 6 bases between them. The germline V gene encodes CDR1 SGHTA and CDR2 FQGTGA. There are 12 residues in the CDR3.

J is TRBJ2-1 and V is TRBV27; 9 bases line up with TRBD1. The CDR3 sequence is 14 residues long. CDR1 MNHEY and CDR2 SMNVEV come from the germline V gene (reference sequence). The junction had 5 bases not matched to a gene; V was cut back by 4 bases and J by 7 bases. CDR3 in DNA: TGTGCCAGCAGTTGGACAGGGGCTGATAATGAGCAGTTCTTC. It encodes CASSWTGADNEQFF.

The chain couples TRBV10-1 to TRBJ2-7; D gene ambiguous. Germline CDR1 reads WNHNN; CDR2 reads SYGVQD (reference sequence). This CDR3 has 13 amino acids. Trimming took off 3 bases at V and 0 bases at J, with 6 bases between the two ends. CDR3 amino acids: CASSDGLSYEQYF. The CDR3 region has the DNA TGCGCCAGCAGTGATGGGCTCTCCTACGAGCAGTACTTC.

The chain joins TRBV5-5 to TRBJ2-1; TRBD2 agrees at 11 bases. This CDR3 has 15 residues. Losses at the gene ends were 4 bases for V and 7 bases for J; bases not matched to a gene: 7. Germline V gene lookup returns CDR1 SGHKS and CDR2 YYEKEE (reference sequence). The CDR3 nucleotides read TGTGCCAGCAGCCAGGGGGTAGCGGGAGGGAATGAGCAGTTCTTC. Amino acid sequence: CASSQGVAGGNEQFF. The whole variable domain, remainder taken from reference TRBV5-5 and TRBJ2-1, is DAGVTQSPTHLIKTRGQQVTLRCSPISGHKSVSWYQQVLGQGPQFIFQYYEKEERGRGNFPDRFSARQFPNYSSELNVNALLLGDSALYLCASSQGVAGGNEQFFGPGTRLTVL.

This chain connects TRBV9 to TRBJ1-2; D perhaps matches TRBD1 (5 bases). V was cut by 4 bases and J by 5 bases, with 21 bases left in between. Germline CDR1 is SGDLS and CDR2 is YYNGEE. The CDR3 is made up of 16 amino acids. For the CDR3, the DNA is TGTGCCAGCAGCCTCCGGGGGGAGGGAAGCGGTTATGGCTACACCTTC. Protein: CASSLRGEGSGYGYTF.

The chain has TRBV7-8 and TRBJ1-1; D might be TRBD1 (5 bases). The CDR3 runs to 19 residues. With 5 bases removed from V and 3 bases from J, the gap between germline ends came to 28 bases. Germline V gene data show CDR1 as SGHVS and CDR2 as FQNEAQ. The CDR3 region is CASSHRPGQGMLEHTEAFF. In nucleotides, the CDR3 is TGTGCCAGCAGCCACCGACCCGGCCAGGGCATGTTGGAGCACACTGAAGCTTTCTTT.